The clone carrying this T cell receptor (beta chain) was detected ten times or more. The sample originates from a study of T cells in Graves' hyperthyroidism and ophthalmopathy. Predating any ophthalmopathy symptoms, the blood sample was taken at first hyperthyroidism diagnosis. Losses at the gene ends were 4 bases for V and 0 bases for J; bases not matched to a gene: 5. This CDR3 spans 15 amino acids. From RNA transcripts, TCR beta CDR3 regions were amplified. The TCR CDR3 first-round RT-PCR relied on the HTBI primer set. TCRdb independently ran MiXCR on the multiplex PCR reads; one entry per CDR3 protein. The table lists almost 600,000 distinct CDR3 sequences, more than 11% of them singletons, with roughly 6.2% in the top ten.

The V and J genes are TRBV12-3 or TRBV12-4 and TRBJ2-7; TRBD1 aligns across 8 bases. The sequenced material came from blood. This sequence originates from a woman in her twenties or thirties with Graves' hyperthyroidism that later progressed to Graves' ophthalmopathy. CDR3 in DNA: TGTGCCAGCAGTTCTTGGACAGGGAGCTCCTACGAGCAGTACTTC. Protein: CASSSWTGSSYEQYF.